Shown below are 22 T cell receptor beta chains from a single sample sequenced in a study of blood T cell repertoires in COVID-19. TCRdb's table, derived via immunoSEQ multiplex PCR, lists solely in-frame clones and lacks some. The sample lists around 100,000 clones, more than 70% occurring once. Sequenced material: peripheral blood. Receptors originate from a woman aged 70-85 years who had recovered from COVID-19.

The rearrangement links TRBV5-5 to TRBJ2-3; D might be TRBD2 (6 bases). This CDR3 is 16 amino acids long. Trimming removed 4 bases at V and 2 bases at J, with 17 bases between. Germline V gene data show CDR1 as SGHKS and CDR2 as YYEKEE (reference sequence). Written as DNA, the CDR3 is TGTGCCAGCAGCCTGGGTACAGGAGGGGCCACAGATACGCAGTATTTT. This codes for CASSLGTGGATDTQYF.

J is TRBJ2-7 and V is TRBV7-4; tentatively, D is TRBD1 (5 bases). This CDR3 comprises 17 residues. V dropped 0 bases and J dropped 2 bases, with 17 bases sitting between them. Germline lookup yields CDR1 SGHVT and CDR2 SQSDAQ. The CDR3 DNA sequence: TGTGCCAGCAGCTTAGCGCTTGGGGCGTTGACACCCTACGAGCAGTACTTC. Translated: CASSLALGALTPYEQYF. The full variable domain, completed using reference TRBV7-4 and TRBJ2-7, is GAGVSQSPRYKVAKRGRDVALRCDSISGHVTLYWYRQTLGQGSEVLTYSQSDAQRDKSGRPSGRFSAERPERSVSTLKIQRTEQGDSAVYLCASSLALGALTPYEQYFGPGTRLTVT.

The rearrangement links TRBV27 to TRBJ1-4, with 7 bases lining up with TRBD1. The CDR3 is made up of 14 amino acids. The V gene's germline CDR1 is MNHEY and CDR2 SMNVEV (reference sequence). Unmatched junction bases numbered 7, after V lost 4 bases and J lost 8 bases. The CDR3: CASSSRQGQEKLFF. The CDR3 DNA reads as TGTGCCAGCAGTTCGAGACAGGGTCAGGAAAAACTGTTTTTT.

The V and J genes are TRBV10-3 and TRBJ2-3; D gene unclear. The CDR3 sequence is 12 residues long. V lost 4 bases to trimming and J lost 2 bases, with 4 bases between them. Germline CDR1 is ENHRY and CDR2 is SYGVKD. The CDR3 sequence is CAISGYTDTQYF. CDR3 DNA: TGTGCCATCAGTGGTTACACAGATACGCAGTATTTT.

This clone came up a few times. The chain employs TRBV5-1 and TRBJ2-7, with 8 bases lining up with TRBD2. This CDR3 has 15 amino acids. V shed 10 bases, J shed 2 bases, and the junction held 14 bases outside the gene matches. Germline V CDR1 and CDR2: SGHRS, YFSETQ. The CDR3, as DNA: TGCGCCCCCGTACCCTTAGCGGGGACCCCCTACGAGCAGTACTTC. Translated, it gives CAPVPLAGTPYEQYF.

This clone appeared once. CDR3 DNA sequence: TGTGCCAGCAGCTCGTCAGGGGGCTACGAGCAGTACTTC. Protein product: CASSSSGGYEQYF. This chain links TRBV7-3 with TRBJ2-7; 7 bases fit TRBD1. Trimming removed 4 bases from V and 3 bases from J; junction bases left unmatched: 3. This CDR3 has 13 residues. Germline lookup yields CDR1 SGHTA and CDR2 FQGTGA.

There are a few counts of this clone. The rearrangement joins TRBV28 to TRBJ1-1; D remains unclear. CDR3 size: 11 residues. Germline CDR1 reads MDHEN; CDR2 reads SYDVKM. V gave up 1 base and J gave up 14 bases, with 11 bases separating them. The DNA for the CDR3 is TGTGCCAGCAGTTTATATACGTATGCGTTCTTT. Amino acid sequence: CASSLYTYAFF.

The V and J genes are TRBV28 and TRBJ2-1, with D perhaps matching TRBD2 (5 bases). Trimming took off 5 bases at V and 0 bases at J, with 11 bases between the two ends. This CDR3 has 15 amino acids. CDR1 is MDHEN, CDR2 SYDVKM, per germline. The CDR3 region has the DNA TGTGCCAGCAGTCGGCGGGCGTCCTCCTACAATGAGCAGTTCTTC. Translation: CASSRRASSYNEQFF.

The chain combines TRBV19 with TRBJ2-3; 8 positions agree with TRBD1. V lost 1 base and J lost 2; bases outside the gene matches: 2. The CDR3 sequence is 15 residues long. Germline lookup yields CDR1 LNHDA and CDR2 SQIVND (reference sequence). CDR3 loop: CASSIAGGSTDTQYF. The CDR3 DNA follows: TGTGCCAGTAGTATAGCAGGGGGCTCCACAGATACGCAGTATTTT.

This clone turned up a few times. The chain employs TRBV30 and TRBJ1-5; a weak D match, TRBD1 (6 bases). CDR1 and CDR2 (germline): GTSNPN, SVGIG (reference sequence). CDR3 length equals 13 residues. V lost 0 bases and J 6 bases, leaving 9 bases between the germline ends. CDR3 sequence reads: CAWSVGGIQPQHF. In DNA form, the CDR3 reads TGTGCCTGGAGTGTAGGGGGTATTCAGCCCCAGCATTTT. The full variable domain, with the rest looked up from reference TRBV30 and TRBJ1-5, is SQTIHQWPATLVQPVGSPLSLECTVEGTSNPNLYWYRQAAGRGLQLLFYSVGIGQISSEVPQNLSASRPQDRQFILSSKKLLLSDSGFYLCAWSVGGIQPQHFGDGTRLSIL.

This clone was picked up a small number of times. The CDR3 nucleotides are TGTGCCAGCAGTGAAGCGCCGGTCAGGGGCGCGAACACTGAAGCTTTCTTT. This gives the protein CASSEAPVRGANTEAFF. The chain recombines TRBV2 with TRBJ1-1; the D gene is possibly TRBD1 (6 bases). Germline assignment: CDR1 SNHLY and CDR2 FYNNEI. The CDR3 totals 17 residues. V lost 0 bases, J lost 1 base, and 15 bases lay in between.

The V gene is TRBV7-2, the J gene TRBJ1-1; no reliable D call. This CDR3 region has 16 residues. Germline assignment: CDR1 SGHTA and CDR2 FQGNSA. V lost 1 base to trimming and J lost 4 bases, with 16 bases between them. The CDR3 region is CASSLGGSQRRTEAFF. In DNA, the CDR3 is TGTGCCAGCAGCTTAGGAGGGAGCCAAAGGCGCACTGAAGCTTTCTTT.

This clone was recorded a few times. The V gene is TRBV14, the J gene TRBJ1-2, with D hard to call. The V gene's germline CDR1 is SGHDN and CDR2 FVKESK. The V and J ends lost 3 bases and 4 bases respectively, with 12 bases between them. The CDR3 spans 14 residues. The CDR3 loop is CASSHNLRGYGYTF. CDR3 coding DNA: TGTGCCAGCAGCCATAACCTGCGAGGCTATGGCTACACCTTC.

The gene calls are TRBV19 and TRBJ2-5; 14 positions agree with TRBD2. The V segment lost 6 bases and the J segment 4 bases; nucleotides outside the gene matches: 7. CDR3 length: 16 residues. Germline CDR1 reads LNHDA; CDR2 reads SQIVND (reference sequence). The DNA of the CDR3 is TGTGCCAGTAGGCCGGGACTAGCGGGGGTTGGAGAGACCCAGTACTTC. Its protein product is CASRPGLAGVGETQYF.

This chain links TRBV10-3 with TRBJ1-5; 12 bases map to TRBD1. The CDR3 consists of 17 residues. Germline V lookup: CDR1 ENHRY, CDR2 SYGVKD. With 5 bases clipped from V and 2 bases from J, the junction kept 7 bases outside the gene matches. CDR3 DNA: TGTGCCATCAGTCCCGGGACAGGGGGCGCGGGCAATCAGCCCCAGCATTTT. This sequence encodes CAISPGTGGAGNQPQHF.

This sequence joins TRBV4-2 and TRBJ2-2, with 8 nucleotides matching TRBD2. Germline V gives CDR1 LGHNA, CDR2 YNFKEQ. The CDR3 is 18 amino acids. Trimming cost V 1 base and J 4 bases; bases outside gene matches: 11. Written as DNA, the CDR3 is TGTGCCAGCAGCCAAGCGTTAGCGGGGCCCACCCCCACCGGGGAGCTGTTTTTT. This translates into CASSQALAGPTPTGELFF.

CDR3 coding DNA: TGTGCCAGCACTACTCGGAGGCACGAGCAGTACTTC. Translation gives CASTTRRHEQYF. V gene TRBV28 combines with J gene TRBJ2-7; the D gene is possibly TRBD2 (5 bases). In germline, CDR1 is MDHEN, CDR2 SYDVKM. The V end lost 7 bases, the J end lost 5 bases, and 12 bases lay between the germline ends. The CDR3 length is 12 residues.

The chain carries TRBV7-2 and TRBJ1-1; D gene ambiguous. Trimming took 1 base from V and 5 from J, leaving 11 bases between them. This CDR3 comprises 14 residues. CDR1 and CDR2 (germline): SGHTA, FQGNSA. CDR3: CASSLGPGTTEAFF. The DNA for the CDR3 is TGTGCCAGCAGCTTAGGACCGGGTACAACTGAAGCTTTCTTT.

J is TRBJ1-2 and V is TRBV4-2; the D gene is possibly TRBD1 (6 bases). CDR3 length equals 17 residues. The germline V gene has CDR1 LGHNA and CDR2 YNFKEQ. The V end was cut by 1 base, the J end by 4 bases, with 19 bases between. CDR3 in DNA: TGTGCCAGCAGCCAAGGGACCCGGACAGCTGGCGCCTATGGCTACACCTTC. The encoded protein is CASSQGTRTAGAYGYTF.

A few counts support this clone. The CDR3 is CAAGGTLGGYTF. The CDR3 DNA sequence: TGTGCCGCCGGAGGGACTTTGGGAGGCTACACCTTC. The rearrangement joins TRBV27 to TRBJ1-2, with a weak D call TRBD1 (5 bases). The CDR3 loop spans 12 amino acids. Trimming pared 11 bases from V and 8 bases from J, leaving 18 bases between. Germline lookup yields CDR1 MNHEY and CDR2 SMNVEV (reference sequence).

The gene calls are TRBV10-3 and TRBJ2-5; D is ambiguous. The CDR3 loop spans 15 amino acids. V was shortened by 0 bases and J by 1 base, with 9 bases between the two germline ends. Germline CDR1 and CDR2: ENHRY and SYGVKD. CDR3 in amino acids: CAISESKQPQETQYF. The CDR3 DNA is TGTGCCATCAGTGAGTCGAAACAGCCCCAAGAGACCCAGTACTTC.

The chain joins TRBV11-3 to TRBJ1-1; no clear D gene. CDR1 is SGHNT and CDR2 is YENEEA in the germline V gene. The CDR3 has 11 residues. V dropped 4 bases and J dropped 4 bases, with 4 bases sitting between them. The CDR3 protein is CASSSFTEAFF. The DNA for the CDR3 is TGTGCCAGCAGCTCCTTCACTGAAGCTTTCTTT.